This passage covers 15 T cell receptor beta chains from one sample sequenced in a study of cytomegalovirus exposure and HLA in healthy donors. A multiplex PCR was run with 60 Vbeta primers and 13 Jbeta primers. The assay was immunoSEQ multiplex PCR, and TCRdb's table has in-frame clones only and misses some. The sample includes 80,000 or so clones, about three quarters of them seen just once. Sample: PBMCs. Receptors were obtained from a woman in her forties in good health and CMV-seropositive.

The chain has TRBV30 and TRBJ1-2; D is perhaps TRBD1 (6 bases). The V end was cut by 2 bases, the J end by 4 bases, with 14 bases between. The CDR3 extends over 14 amino acids. Germline V CDR1 and CDR2: GTSNPN, SVGIG (reference sequence). CDR3 nucleotide sequence: TGTGCCTGGAGTACGAACAGGGCAGGCTATGGCTACACCTTC. This translates into CAWSTNRAGYGYTF.

This chain links TRBV4-1 with TRBJ2-6; the D gene is possibly TRBD1 (5 bases). CDR3 length equals 15 residues. V lost 6 bases and J lost 3, with 12 bases in between. Germline values: CDR1 MGHRA, CDR2 YSYEKL. CDR3 in amino acids: CASRPQGNGANVLTF. The CDR3 coding sequence is TGCGCCAGCAGACCCCAGGGAAATGGGGCCAACGTCCTGACTTTC.

This clone has only a few counts. The chain is built from TRBV6-1 and TRBJ1-1, with D perhaps matching TRBD1 (5 bases). The CDR3 contains 13 residues. Between the trimmed V and J ends, which lost 6 bases and 1 base, there was a span of 9 bases. Germline CDR1 is MNHNS and CDR2 is SASEGT. CDR3 DNA: TGTGCCAGCAGCCCGACAGAGAACACTGAAGCTTTCTTT. This translates into CASSPTENTEAFF.

The V call is TRBV11-2, the J call TRBJ2-7, with 7 bases matching TRBD1. The CDR3 extends over 16 amino acids. With V trimmed by 5 bases and J by 3 bases, 13 bases remained unmatched. The V gene's germline CDR1 is SGHAT and CDR2 FQNNGV. The CDR3 DNA is TGTGCCAGCAGCCCTCAGACAGGGAGATTGGTCTACGAGCAGTACTTC. This gives the protein CASSPQTGRLVYEQYF.

V and J are TRBV2 and TRBJ2-5; possibly TRBD2 for D (6 bases). The CDR3 length is 16 residues. V was clipped by 6 bases and J by 4 bases, with 21 bases between them. Germline CDR1 reads SNHLY; CDR2 reads FYNNEI. The CDR3 sequence is CASRSEAGAVLETQYF. In DNA form, the CDR3 reads TGTGCCAGCAGATCCGAAGCGGGCGCCGTCCTAGAGACCCAGTACTTC.

The chain links TRBV10-2 to TRBJ1-3; D not resolved. Trimming stripped 0 bases from V and 4 bases from J, with 7 bases between. Germline CDR1 reads WSHSY; CDR2 reads SAAADI. The CDR3 is 14 residues long. The CDR3 loop is CASSESGGGNTIYF. CDR3 sequence (DNA): TGCGCCAGCAGTGAGTCGGGCGGGGGAAACACCATATATTTT.

The chain is built from TRBV5-4 and TRBJ2-7, with D possibly matching TRBD2 (6 bases). CDR1 SGHNT and CDR2 YYREEE come from the germline V gene (reference sequence). The CDR3 consists of 16 residues. Trimming took 0 bases from V and 4 from J, leaving 17 bases between them. In nucleotides, the CDR3 is TGTGCCAGCAGCTTGGGCACCCATGGGGGGAGATACGAGCAGTACTTC. This sequence encodes CASSLGTHGGRYEQYF. Together with reference TRBV5-4 and TRBJ2-7, the CDR3 gives the full variable domain: ETGVTQSPTHLIKTRGQQVTLRCSSQSGHNTVSWYQQALGQGPQFIFQYYREEENGRGNFPPRFSGLQFPNYSSELNVNALELDDSALYLCASSLGTHGGRYEQYFGPGTRLTVT.

The V call is TRBV5-1, the J call TRBJ2-3, with 13 nucleotides matching TRBD2. This CDR3 has 17 residues. Germline V gene sequence: CDR1 SGHRS, CDR2 YFSETQ. Losses at the gene ends were 6 bases for V and 0 bases for J; bases not matched to a gene: 7. The CDR3 coding sequence is TGCGCCAGCACCCCGGGACTAGCGGGATCTAGCACAGATACGCAGTATTTT. This codes for CASTPGLAGSSTDTQYF.

The chain combines TRBV2 with TRBJ1-5; TRBD1 is a possible D gene (5 bases). V was trimmed by 3 bases and J by 7 bases, leaving 16 bases between them. This CDR3 comprises 15 residues. CDR1 and CDR2 (germline): SNHLY, FYNNEI. Here the CDR3 reads CASSDPGGEGQPQHF. In nucleotides, the CDR3 is TGTGCCAGCAGTGACCCGGGGGGTGAGGGACAGCCCCAGCATTTT.

This clone was seen only a few times. The CDR3 sequence is CASSVSGRIAKNIQYF. Here the CDR3 DNA reads TGTGCCAGTAGTGTGAGCGGGAGAATAGCCAAAAACATTCAGTACTTC. V is TRBV19 and J is TRBJ2-4; 8 bases align to TRBD2. Germline CDR1 is LNHDA and CDR2 is SQIVND (reference sequence). V lost 5 bases and J lost 0; bases outside the gene matches: 6. This CDR3 spans 16 amino acids.

The rearrangement links TRBV28 to TRBJ1-5; D remains unclear. Germline CDR1 is MDHEN and CDR2 is SYDVKM. This CDR3 is 14 amino acids long. With 2 bases removed from V and 7 bases from J, the gap between germline ends came to 12 bases. CDR3 protein: CASSLVASHQPQHF. In DNA form, the CDR3 reads TGTGCCAGCAGTTTAGTGGCCAGTCACCAGCCCCAGCATTTT.

The V call is TRBV30, the J call TRBJ1-1; 7 nucleotides align to TRBD1. V trimming: 4 bases; J trimming: 1 base; junction bases outside the gene matches: 12. Germline V gene sequence: CDR1 GTSNPN, CDR2 SVGIG (reference sequence). The CDR3 loop spans 16 amino acids. CDR3 coding DNA: TGTGCCTGGAAAGCAGGGGGTAGTTTTGAGAACACTGAAGCTTTCTTT. This encodes CAWKAGGSFENTEAFF.

V is TRBV7-2 and J is TRBJ2-7, with 10 bases aligning to TRBD2. CDR1 SGHTA and CDR2 FQGNSA come from the germline V gene. This CDR3 spans 15 amino acids. The J segment lost 7 bases and the V segment lost 1 base, leaving 7 bases of the junction unmatched. The CDR3: CASSLVASGGGEQYF. In nucleotides, the CDR3 is TGTGCCAGCAGCTTAGTGGCTAGCGGGGGAGGGGAGCAGTACTTC.

This CDR3 is CASSYREGTDTQYF. CDR3 bases: TGTGCCAGCAGCTACCGGGAGGGCACAGATACGCAGTATTTT. The chain is built from TRBV6-5 and TRBJ2-3; TRBD2 agrees at 7 bases. This CDR3 region has 14 residues. Germline CDR1 MNHEY, CDR2 SVGAGI. V lost 6 bases and J lost 1; bases outside the gene matches: 4.

The chain carries TRBV5-1 and TRBJ2-3; TRBD2 might be the D (5 bases). Germline CDR1 SGHRS, CDR2 YFSETQ. The CDR3 runs to 15 residues. V lost 4 bases and J lost 2, with 14 bases in between. CDR3 region: CASSPDLMNTDTQYF. The CDR3 DNA follows: TGCGCCAGCAGCCCGGACTTAATGAACACAGATACGCAGTATTTT. Full variable domain (outside the CDR3, taken from reference TRBV5-1 and TRBJ2-3): KAGVTQTPRYLIKTRGQQVTLSCSPISGHRSVSWYQQTPGQGLQFLFEYFSETQRNKGNFPGRFSGRQFSNSRSEMNVSTLELGDSALYLCASSPDLMNTDTQYFGPGTRLTVL.